Included here is one TCR beta chain sequence, with context. There is no known antigen for this receptor. Per-base quality was not reported, and no clone a single base away is much larger than it. The data were taken from a study of shared clonotypes between healthy human individuals (TCRdb year 2020). At the level of the whole study: The cohort included three men and a couple of women between 18 and 49 years of age. To increase sequencing depth and limit assay-specific biases, TCR repertoire library preparation and sequencing were carried out by different laboratories using diverse techniques. Between about 0.8 and 8.9 billion PBMCs per donor were obtained by leukapheresis. To estimate repertoire size and how much clonotype sharing occurs between individuals, the study deeply sequenced the blood TCR repertoires of several healthy adults. For each donor, three plates each were used for CD4 naive and CD4 memory, two plates were used for CD8 naive, and one plate was used for CD8 memory. Findings and caveats that apply to the study as a whole: Naive subsets generally had larger estimated clonotype richness than memory subsets did. Across a handful of donors, around 5.4% of naive CD4, roughly 3.8% of naive CD8, 2.3% of memory CD4, and approximately 0.4% of memory CD8 clonotypes were shared. Pairwise subsampling indicated that sequencing depth was expected to affect the degree of clonotype sharing among donors. Incomplete sequencing was indicated by rarefaction of sorted-subset datasets, despite the large sequencing depth. Higher generation probabilities were observed for clonotypes shared by all four sorted-subset donors than for non-shared clonotypes. Because the study included only a small number of donors, the genetic and exposure-history diversity represented was limited. Sampling was restricted to blood, and TCR repertoires in tissue are likely to differ from TCR repertoires in blood.

Using the deep immunoSEQ assay, multiplex PCR amplified TCR CDR3 regions from genomic DNA. For each cell subset, the extracted genomic DNA was distributed evenly across all wells of several immunoSEQ 96-well plates, and each plate served as one replicate. Each replicate PCR for sorted subsets received about 200 ng genomic DNA, equal to about 30,000 T cell genomes. The purified libraries were quantified using a Qubit 3.0 fluorometer, sized with a Bioanalyzer 2100, and then quantified again using the KAPA Library Quantification kit. A separate single-read 150-cycle Illumina NextSeq 550 flow cell was used to sequence each immunoSEQ 96-well plate. Processing in the source paper ran as follows. Because only junctional sequences without quality scores were contained in the immunoSEQ output, filtering matching that applied to full-length reads could not be performed. Sequences were annotated with PyIR, a Python wrapper for IgBLAST v1.9, using IMGT germline references to assign V/J genes and CDR3. Reads were removed for weak V/J assignments (E-value above 1e-6), missing CDR3, stop codons, out-of-frame junctions, or ambiguous translated residues. V3J clonotypes were defined by identical inferred V gene, J gene, and CDR3 amino acid sequence. Percentage overlap between repertoires was computed as shared unique clonotypes divided by the size of the smaller repertoire. Richness of each repertoire was evaluated using RTK rarefaction, the Chao1 estimator, and Recon v2.1 estimates of unobserved clonotypes. For all TCRbeta clonotypes obtained by the gDNA method from a handful of donors, generation probabilities were computed with OLGA. TCRdb mirrors the immuneACCESS table, restricted to in-frame sequences. Some clones are absent from its copies; in checked studies, under half trace to an unresolved V gene, and the reason for the others is unknown. That table furnishes V, J and clone size, whereas the DNA furnished D and trimming. The sample records more than 2 million clones, roughly 94% of which are singletons. The top ten hold 0.1% to 0.15% of the sample.

Looking up the germline V gene yields CDR1 SQVTM and CDR2 ANQGSEA. From cysteine to phenylalanine, the CDR3 is 19 amino acids long. Of the read, only the CDR3 DNA is kept; its 57 bases are in frame from base 1. Germline trimming amounts to 5 bases on V and 4 bases on J, with 14 as the count of junction bases outside the gene matches. Donors were healthy HIV-negative adults with no recently reported acute infections or vaccinations. Every donor was a Caucasian adult residing in Nashville, Tennessee, USA. CD4+ T cells were enriched by magnetic negative selection; naive cells were then positively selected on CD45RA, and the negative fraction formed the memory subset. Blood was obtained by leukapheresis, after which PBMCs were separated by Ficoll-Histopaque density gradient centrifugation and cryopreserved in liquid nitrogen vapor phase. Analytical flow cytometry was used to check the purity and quantity of each magnetically sorted T cell population. From each sorted fraction, genomic DNA was isolated and quantified by UV absorbance on a Nanodrop 2000c.

Sequencing was performed on naive CD4+ T cells sorted from blood. The cell subset or site label here, explained by the study, means: CD45RA+ positively selected. This TCR was sampled from a man aged 18 to 30 in good health. The sequence is built from TRBV29-1 and TRBJ2-1, with 16 bases matching TRBD2. The nucleotide sequence reads as follows: TGCAGCGTTACGCGGGGGACTAGCGGGAGGGGCCGGGTGTACAATGAGCAGTTCTTC. It is translated as CSVTRGTSGRGRVYNEQFF.